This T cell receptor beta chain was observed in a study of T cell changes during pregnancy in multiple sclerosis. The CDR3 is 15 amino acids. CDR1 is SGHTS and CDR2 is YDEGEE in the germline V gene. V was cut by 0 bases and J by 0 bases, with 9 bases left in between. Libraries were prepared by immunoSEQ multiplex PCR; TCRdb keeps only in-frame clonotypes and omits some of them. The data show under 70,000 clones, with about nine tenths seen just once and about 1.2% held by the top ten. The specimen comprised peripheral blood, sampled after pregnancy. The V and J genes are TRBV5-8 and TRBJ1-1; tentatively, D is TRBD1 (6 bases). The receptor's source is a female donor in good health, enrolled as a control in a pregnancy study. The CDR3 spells CASSLEGGVNTEAFF. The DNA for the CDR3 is TGTGCCAGCAGCTTGGAAGGGGGGGTGAACACTGAAGCTTTCTTT.